These 13 T cell receptor beta chains were sequenced from one sample in a study of Graves' ophthalmopathy and Graves' hyperthyroidism. Amplification of the TCR beta CDR3 regions used RNA transcripts (as template). HTBI-primed RT-PCR formed the first round, and a multiplex PCR formed the second. TCRdb re-derived calls from the multiplex PCR reads in MiXCR, one entry per CDR3 protein. The sample includes approximately 500,000 distinct CDR3 sequences, approximately 15% of them seen just once. Sequencing input: blood. The receptor source for this set is a woman aged 25-40 years with Graves' ophthalmopathy.

Ten or more counts support this clonotype. The chain is built from TRBV29-1 and TRBJ2-5; D not resolved. The CDR3 totals 13 residues. Germline V gene data show CDR1 as SQVTM and CDR2 as ANQGSEA. Deletions cut 5 bases from V and 7 bases from J, with 17 bases between. The CDR3 region is CSVLETGARTQYF. In nucleotides, the CDR3 is TGCAGCGTTTTAGAGACGGGCGCCAGGACCCAGTACTTC.

This clonotype was observed many times. This chain joins TRBV20-1 and TRBJ1-2; 9 nucleotides agree with TRBD1. J gave up 2 bases and V 1 base, and 2 bases lay outside the gene matches. The CDR3 spans 14 residues. The germline V gene encodes CDR1 DFQATT and CDR2 SNEGSKA (reference sequence). The CDR3, as DNA: TGCAGTGCTAGAGGGACAGGGGTGAACTATGGCTACACCTTC. Translated: CSARGTGVNYGYTF.

Worth noting for this clonotype: Given a much more abundant clone one base away, this may be a read error. The chain joins TRBV20-1 to TRBJ1-5, with D unclear. The CDR3 totals 15 residues. Germline CDR1 is DFQATT and CDR2 is SNEGSKA (reference sequence). DNA of the CDR3: TGCAGTGCTAGAGAGTGGGAGTCTGGCAATCAGCCCCAGCGTTTT. Amino acid sequence: CSAREWESGNQPQRF.

This clonotype was counted between two and nine times. This chain joins TRBV5-1 and TRBJ2-4; unclear D gene. Germline-derived CDR1 and CDR2 are SGHRS and YFSETQ. V was cut by 0 bases and J by 6 bases, with 10 bases left in between. The CDR3 is made up of 14 amino acids. The CDR3 DNA follows: TGCGCCAGCAGCTTGGGCCTTTCCGGAAACATTCAGTACTTC. It codes for CASSLGLSGNIQYF.

This clonotype was counted ten times or more. An end of the junction differs from the germline gene, which may be a read error. The V call is TRBV2, the J call TRBJ1-5; no reliable D call. Germline CDR1 is SNHLY and CDR2 is FYNNEI. This CDR3 spans 13 amino acids. The CDR3 DNA reads TGTGCCAGCAGTGAATTGGCGAATCAGGCCCAGCATTTT. The encoded protein is CASSELANQAQHF.

The chain employs TRBV4-1 and TRBJ1-5; TRBD1 might be the D (6 bases). Trimming removed 2 bases at V and 3 bases at J, with 11 bases between. CDR1 MGHRA and CDR2 YSYEKL come from the germline V gene. This CDR3 comprises 15 residues. CDR3: CASSQPTGNNQPQHF. CDR3 DNA: TGCGCCAGCAGCCAACCCACAGGGAACAATCAGCCCCAGCATTTT.

This chain uses TRBV25-1 with TRBJ2-5; a weak D match, TRBD2 (5 bases). V lost 7 bases and J lost 1, with 16 bases in between. The germline V gene has CDR1 MGHDK and CDR2 SYGVNS. CDR3 length equals 15 residues. In DNA, the CDR3 is TGTGCCAGCACCCTCGGGGTGGGGTCCCAAGAGACCCAGTACTTC. Residues: CASTLGVGSQETQYF.

A word on this clonotype: This may arise from a read error, as a much more abundant clone is one base away. This chain links TRBV30 with TRBJ1-1, with 7 bases that match TRBD1. CDR3 length: 14 amino acids. Per the germline V gene, CDR1 is GTSNPN and CDR2 is SVGIG (reference sequence). CDR3 sequence (DNA): TGTGTCTGGAGGGAAACAGGGGCCGCGTCTGAAGCTTTCTTT. As protein: CVWRETGAASEAFF.

This clonotype was seen ten or more times. This chain connects TRBV30 to TRBJ1-6, with D possibly matching TRBD1 (6 bases). The ends were cut back, 0 bases at V and 2 bases at J, with 11 bases in the middle. The CDR3 has 16 residues. Per germline, CDR1 GTSNPN and CDR2 SVGIG (reference sequence). The chain's CDR3 is CAWSVEGGTYNSPLHF. DNA for the CDR3: TGTGCCTGGAGTGTCGAAGGGGGGACCTATAATTCACCCCTCCACTTT.

This clonotype occurred many times. The chain joins TRBV6-1 to TRBJ1-5; tentative D call: TRBD1 (5 bases). Germline CDR1 is MNHNS and CDR2 is SASEGT. The CDR3 length is 15 residues. The V end was cut by 3 bases, the J end by 2 bases, with 11 bases between. The CDR3 DNA sequence: TGTGCCAGCAGTGACATCAGGGTTGGCAATCAGCCCCAGCATTTT. This sequence encodes CASSDIRVGNQPQHF.

This clonotype was seen more than once but under ten times. The chain combines TRBV30 with TRBJ1-6; no clear D gene. Germline CDR1 and CDR2: GTSNPN and SVGIG (reference sequence). The ends were cut back, 4 bases at V and 4 bases at J, with 14 bases in the middle. The CDR3 spans 15 residues. The CDR3 loop is CAWTGRHLYNSPLHF. DNA of the CDR3: TGTGCCTGGACGGGCAGGCACCTATATAATTCACCCCTCCACTTT.

This clonotype was found many times. The chain couples TRBV10-1 to TRBJ2-7; 7 positions agree with TRBD1. This CDR3 contains 16 residues. Germline CDR1 WNHNN, CDR2 SYGVQD (reference sequence). The ends lost 1 base at V and 2 bases at J; junction bases unmatched: 8. CDR3 bases: TGCGCCAGCAGTGAGTTCCTGACAGGGCCGACCTACGAGCAGTACTTC. This translates into CASSEFLTGPTYEQYF.

At least ten counts were recorded for this clonotype. The conserved closing phenylalanine or tryptophan is absent in this CDR3, likely reflecting a read error. The chain is built from TRBV29-1 and TRBJ1-1; TRBD1 matches at 10 bases. Unmatched junction bases numbered 5, after V lost 6 bases and J lost 1 base. CDR3 length: 14 amino acids. The V gene's germline CDR1 is SQVTM and CDR2 ANQGSEA. In DNA form, the CDR3 reads TGCAGCGTGGCCTGGACAGGGGGGAACACTGAAGCTTTCGTT. It yields the protein CSVAWTGGNTEAFV.